This T cell receptor beta chain was profiled in a study of T cell clonotyping in hematopoietic cell transplantation. Whole-study results and caveats: Few recipient clonotypes overlapped donors; over 95% were de novo at given depth. After transplant, recipient diversity fell while pathologically expanded clonotypes grew through day 180. Broader posttransplant TCR repertoire diversity was predicted by graft donor and pretransplant recipient Inverse Simpson Index values. CD4 and CD8 repertoire contributions could not be separated without sorting.

The ends lost 1 base at V and 6 bases at J; junction bases unmatched: 2. The V gene's germline CDR1 is SGHVS and CDR2 FQNEAQ. This CDR3 is 15 amino acids long. As for time point: recipient sample about 28 days before transplant, after cytoreduction. Assay used: immunoSEQ multiplex PCR; TCRdb lists only in-frame clones, some missing. Of fewer than 100,000 clones in the sample, about 96% were seen once. A word on this clone: Its antigen is unidentified.

The chain employs TRBV7-8 and TRBJ2-2; 10 nucleotides match TRBD2. Here the sequenced sample was peripheral blood mononuclear cells, taken before stem cell transplant. This receptor was obtained from a woman aged 45-59 years with acute myeloid leukemia. Some clones in this sample may be carry-over from other donors' samples. The DNA of the CDR3 is TGTGCCAGCAGCTTAGTTCTAGCGGGAGCCGGGGAGCTGTTTTTT. This encodes CASSLVLAGAGELFF.